These T cell receptor beta chains were read from a single sample in a study of T cells expressing NK-cell markers. TCRdb re-called the 5' RACE reads and shows each CDR3 protein once, DNA omitted. The record lists approximately 420,000 distinct CDR3 sequences, of which the ten most abundant hold around a tenth. Sequencing was carried out using blood T cells: a sorted CD56 or NKG2C T cell subset, CD4+ or CD8+ T cells, or bulk PBMC T cells (not recorded which). The receptors here all came from a woman in her forties or fifties in good health. Both conserved end residues are part of each CDR3.

TRBV27	TRBJ2-7	CASSDPSGTLYF
TRBV10-2	TRBJ2-1	CASSVGREQFF
TRBV7-8	TRBJ1-5	CASRATGFGSNQPQHF
TRBV5-1	TRBJ2-3	CASSWGLAGDTDTQYF
TRBV5-1	TRBJ2-2	CASSLANRVAGGINTGELFF
TRBV20-1	TRBJ2-2	CSARDQRLNTGELFF
TRBV5-5	TRBJ2-1	CASTAPGGNEQFF
TRBV20-1	TRBJ1-2	CSARVAEQNYGYTF
TRBV5-1	TRBJ2-1	CASSPSNGGTSYNEQFF
TRBV20-1	TRBJ1-4	CSALTDRNNEKLFF
TRBV3-1	TRBJ2-7	CASSRSFGQGYEQYF
TRBV4-1	TRBJ1-2	CASSHVGGLVRTESGYTF
TRBV12-3/TRBV12-4	TRBJ2-3	CASSLREGLNTQYF
TRBV29-1	TRBJ1-5	CTPAVNQPQHF
TRBV27	TRBJ2-1	CASSNTLGGGNEQFF
TRBV7-9	TRBJ2-3	CASTPRGDSRTDTQYF
TRBV5-1	TRBJ1-1	CASSLVSYTEAFF
TRBV3-1	TRBJ2-7	CASSLQGQFYEQYF
TRBV3-1	TRBJ2-2	CASSQESSGGPGELFF
TRBV10-3	TRBJ1-2	CAISELKIDGYTF
TRBV7-9	TRBJ1-3	CASSSPGSGNTIYF
TRBV27	TRBJ2-2	CASSLYLTGELFF
TRBV12-3/TRBV12-4	TRBJ2-1	CASSFSGAPNEQFF
TRBV11-2	TRBJ2-2	CASSLDLRAGGPRGELFF
TRBV20-1	TRBJ2-1	CSARGDRGAYNEQFF
TRBV4-1	TRBJ1-1	CASSQEAGMNTEAFF
TRBV6-4	TRBJ2-2	CASSTGVDTGELFF
TRBV5-1	TRBJ2-3	CASSATGLRTDTQYF
TRBV7-6	TRBJ2-3	CASSFTDTPTDTQYF
TRBV3-1	TRBJ1-2	CASSRGGEYGYTF
TRBV3-1	TRBJ2-5	CASSLMVETQYF
TRBV12-3/TRBV12-4	TRBJ2-2	CASRQSAGELFF